The clone carrying this T cell receptor (beta chain) has more than one count but fewer than ten. Antigen unknown. This sample was taken from a study of CD8+ T cells in alopecia areata. Study overall: In an open-label trial, patients got 5 to 10 mg tofacitinib twice daily. Treatment ran 6 to 18 months, with 6 months of follow-up afterward. The study's findings and limits: The study found TCR sharing across patients less clear than in mice, possibly for HLA reasons. In lesional scalp, particularly from alopecia totalis/universalis, clonality was higher than in normal scalp.

Samples from alopecia areata patients were lesional scalp punch biopsies and peripheral blood. As the sequencing template, cDNA was produced by extracting RNA and reverse transcribing it. Data came from immunoSEQ multiplex PCR; TCRdb stores just in-frame clones and leaves some out. The profile shows about 12,000 clones, more than 55% of them singletons. The origin of this receptor is a human donor with alopecia areata. Sequenced sample: skin.

The CDR3 protein is CASSGTGIHEQYF. In DNA, the CDR3 is TGTGCCAGCAGCGGGACAGGGATCCACGAGCAGTACTTC. The chain uses TRBV6-5 and TRBJ2-7; 9 bases agree with TRBD1. Per germline, CDR1 MNHEY and CDR2 SVGAGI. This CDR3 comprises 13 residues. The V and J ends lost 6 bases and 5 bases, in that order; junction bases with no gene match: 5.